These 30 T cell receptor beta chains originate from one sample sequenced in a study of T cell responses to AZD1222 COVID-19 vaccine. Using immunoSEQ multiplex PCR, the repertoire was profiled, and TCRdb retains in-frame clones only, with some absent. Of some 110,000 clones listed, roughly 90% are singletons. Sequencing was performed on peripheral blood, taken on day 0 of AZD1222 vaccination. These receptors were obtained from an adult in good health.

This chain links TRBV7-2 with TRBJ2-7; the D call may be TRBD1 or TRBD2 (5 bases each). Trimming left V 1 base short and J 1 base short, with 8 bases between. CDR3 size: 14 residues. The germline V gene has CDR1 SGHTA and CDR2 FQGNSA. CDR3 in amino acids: CASSLGDASYEQYF. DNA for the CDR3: TGTGCCAGCAGCTTAGGGGACGCATCCTACGAGCAGTACTTC. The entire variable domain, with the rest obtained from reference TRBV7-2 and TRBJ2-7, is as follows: GAGVSQSPSNKVTEKGKDVELRCDPISGHTALYWYRQSLGQGLEFLIYFQGNSAPDKSGLPSDRFSAERTGGSVSTLTIQRTQQEDSAVYLCASSLGDASYEQYFGPGTRLTVT.

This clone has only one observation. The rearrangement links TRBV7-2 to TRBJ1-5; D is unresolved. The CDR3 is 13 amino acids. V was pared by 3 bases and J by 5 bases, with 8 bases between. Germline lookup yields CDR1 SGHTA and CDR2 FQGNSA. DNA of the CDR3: TGTGCCAGCAGCTTTGGAAGGGATCAGCCCCAGCATTTT. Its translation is CASSFGRDQPQHF.

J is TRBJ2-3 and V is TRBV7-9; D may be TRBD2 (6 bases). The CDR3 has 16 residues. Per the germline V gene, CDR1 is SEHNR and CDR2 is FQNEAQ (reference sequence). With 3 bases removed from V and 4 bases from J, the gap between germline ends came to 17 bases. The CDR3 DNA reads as TGTGCCAGCAGCTTGGGGGGACCGAAAGGGGCAGATACGCAGTATTTT. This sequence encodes CASSLGGPKGADTQYF.

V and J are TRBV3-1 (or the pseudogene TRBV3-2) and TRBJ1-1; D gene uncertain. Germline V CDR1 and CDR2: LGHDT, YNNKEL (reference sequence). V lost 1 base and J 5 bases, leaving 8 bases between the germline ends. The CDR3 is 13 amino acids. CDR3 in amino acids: CASSQGVGTEAFF. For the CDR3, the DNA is TGTGCCAGCAGCCAAGGGGTCGGGACTGAAGCTTTCTTT.

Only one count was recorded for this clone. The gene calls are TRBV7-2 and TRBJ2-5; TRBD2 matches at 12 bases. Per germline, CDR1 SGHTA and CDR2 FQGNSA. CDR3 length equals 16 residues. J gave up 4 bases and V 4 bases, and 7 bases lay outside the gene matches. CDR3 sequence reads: CASSSRTSGKGETQYF. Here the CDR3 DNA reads TGTGCCAGCAGCTCCAGGACTAGCGGGAAGGGAGAGACCCAGTACTTC.

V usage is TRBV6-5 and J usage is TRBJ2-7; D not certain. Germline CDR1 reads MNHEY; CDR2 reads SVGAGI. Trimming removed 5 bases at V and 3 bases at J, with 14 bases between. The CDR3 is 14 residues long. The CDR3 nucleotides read TGTGCCAGCAGTACAGATATGATCCACTACGAGCAGTACTTC. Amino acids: CASSTDMIHYEQYF.

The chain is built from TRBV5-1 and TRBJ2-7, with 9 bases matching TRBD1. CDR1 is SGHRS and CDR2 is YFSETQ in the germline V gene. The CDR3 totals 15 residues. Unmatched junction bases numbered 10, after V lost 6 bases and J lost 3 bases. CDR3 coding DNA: TGCGCCAGCAAAACCGGGACAGGGTGGGGCTACGAGCAGTACTTC. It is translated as CASKTGTGWGYEQYF. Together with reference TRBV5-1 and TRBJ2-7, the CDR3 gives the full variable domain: KAGVTQTPRYLIKTRGQQVTLSCSPISGHRSVSWYQQTPGQGLQFLFEYFSETQRNKGNFPGRFSGRQFSNSRSEMNVSTLELGDSALYLCASKTGTGWGYEQYFGPGTRLTVT.

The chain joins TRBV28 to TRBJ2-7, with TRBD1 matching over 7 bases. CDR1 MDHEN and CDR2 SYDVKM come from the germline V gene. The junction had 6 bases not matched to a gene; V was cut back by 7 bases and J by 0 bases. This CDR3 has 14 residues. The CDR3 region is CASTGTANSYEQYF. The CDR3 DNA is TGTGCCAGCACTGGGACAGCAAACTCCTACGAGCAGTACTTC.

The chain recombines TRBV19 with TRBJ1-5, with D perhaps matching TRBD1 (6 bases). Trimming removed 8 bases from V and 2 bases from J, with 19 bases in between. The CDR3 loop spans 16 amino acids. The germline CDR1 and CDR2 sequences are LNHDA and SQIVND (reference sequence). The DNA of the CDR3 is TGTGCCAGTCGCCTCGAACCAGGGGCGCGCAATCAGCCCCAGCATTTT. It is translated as CASRLEPGARNQPQHF.

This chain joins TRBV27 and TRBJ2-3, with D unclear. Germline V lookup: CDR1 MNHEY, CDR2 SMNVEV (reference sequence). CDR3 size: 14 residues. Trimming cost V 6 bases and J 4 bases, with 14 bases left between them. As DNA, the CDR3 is TGTGCCAGCAGCCGAAGCCTTAGCTCAGATACGCAGTATTTT. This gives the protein CASSRSLSSDTQYF.

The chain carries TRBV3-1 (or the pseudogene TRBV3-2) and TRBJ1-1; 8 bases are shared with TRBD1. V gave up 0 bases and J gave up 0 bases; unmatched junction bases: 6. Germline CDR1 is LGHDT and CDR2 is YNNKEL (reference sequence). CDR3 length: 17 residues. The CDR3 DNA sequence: TGTGCCAGCAGCCAAGAACCGGGACAGGTCATGAACACTGAAGCTTTCTTT. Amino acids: CASSQEPGQVMNTEAFF.

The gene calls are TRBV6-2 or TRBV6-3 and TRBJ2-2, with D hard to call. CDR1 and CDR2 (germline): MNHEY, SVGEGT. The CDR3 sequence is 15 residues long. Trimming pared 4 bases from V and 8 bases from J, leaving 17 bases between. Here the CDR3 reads CASSSHPPASGELFF. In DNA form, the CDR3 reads TGTGCCAGCAGTTCCCACCCACCGGCCTCGGGGGAGCTGTTTTTT.

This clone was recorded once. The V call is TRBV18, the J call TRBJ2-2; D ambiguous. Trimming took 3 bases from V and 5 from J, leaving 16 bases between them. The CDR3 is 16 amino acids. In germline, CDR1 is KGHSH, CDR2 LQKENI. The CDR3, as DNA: TGTGCCAGCTCACCTGGGGTCATTGCGGTAACCGGGGAGCTGTTTTTT. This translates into CASSPGVIAVTGELFF.

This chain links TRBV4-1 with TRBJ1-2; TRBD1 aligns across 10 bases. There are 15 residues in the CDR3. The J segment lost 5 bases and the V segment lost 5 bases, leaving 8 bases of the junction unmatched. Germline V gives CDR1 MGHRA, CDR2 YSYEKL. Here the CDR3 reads CASSGRDRGSYGYTF. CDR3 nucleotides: TGCGCCAGCAGCGGACGGGACAGGGGAAGTTATGGCTACACCTTC.

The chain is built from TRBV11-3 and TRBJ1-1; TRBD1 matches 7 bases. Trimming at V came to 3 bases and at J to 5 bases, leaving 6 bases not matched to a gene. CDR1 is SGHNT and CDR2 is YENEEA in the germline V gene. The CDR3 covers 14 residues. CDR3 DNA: TGTGCCAGCAGCTTCCGACAGGGTGAAACTGAAGCTTTCTTT. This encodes CASSFRQGETEAFF.

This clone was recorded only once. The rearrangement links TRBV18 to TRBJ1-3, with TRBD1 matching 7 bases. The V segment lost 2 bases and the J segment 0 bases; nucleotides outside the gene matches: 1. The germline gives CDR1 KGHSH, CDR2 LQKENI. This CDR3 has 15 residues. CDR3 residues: CASSPGTASGNTIYF. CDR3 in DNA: TGTGCCAGCTCACCAGGGACAGCCTCTGGAAACACCATATATTTT.

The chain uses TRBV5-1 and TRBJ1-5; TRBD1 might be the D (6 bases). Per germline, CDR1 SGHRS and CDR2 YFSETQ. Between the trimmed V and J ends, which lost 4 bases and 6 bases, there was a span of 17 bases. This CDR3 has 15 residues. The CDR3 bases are TGCGCCAGCAGCCCCGAGGGGGGTGAGGGTCAGCCCCAGCATTTT. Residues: CASSPEGGEGQPQHF.

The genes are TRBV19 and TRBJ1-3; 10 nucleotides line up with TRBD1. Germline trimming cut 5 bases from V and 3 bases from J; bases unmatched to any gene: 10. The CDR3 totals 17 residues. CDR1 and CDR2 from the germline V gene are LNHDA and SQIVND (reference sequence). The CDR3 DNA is TGTGCCAGTAGTGTTGCCTACGACAGGGGGCTTGGAAACACCATATATTTT. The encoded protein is CASSVAYDRGLGNTIYF.

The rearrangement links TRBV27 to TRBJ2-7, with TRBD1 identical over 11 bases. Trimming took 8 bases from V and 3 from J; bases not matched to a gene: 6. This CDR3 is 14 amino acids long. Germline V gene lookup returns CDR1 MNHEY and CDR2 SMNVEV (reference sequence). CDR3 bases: TGTGCCAGCGGAAGGACAGGGGGCTTCTACGAGCAGTACTTC. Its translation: CASGRTGGFYEQYF.

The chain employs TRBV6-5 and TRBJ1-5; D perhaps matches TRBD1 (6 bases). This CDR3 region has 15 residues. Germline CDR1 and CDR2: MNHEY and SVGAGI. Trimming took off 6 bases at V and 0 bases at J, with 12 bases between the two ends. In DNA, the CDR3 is TGTGCCAGCAGGCTACAGGGAGCTAGCAATCAGCCCCAGCATTTT. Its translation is CASRLQGASNQPQHF.

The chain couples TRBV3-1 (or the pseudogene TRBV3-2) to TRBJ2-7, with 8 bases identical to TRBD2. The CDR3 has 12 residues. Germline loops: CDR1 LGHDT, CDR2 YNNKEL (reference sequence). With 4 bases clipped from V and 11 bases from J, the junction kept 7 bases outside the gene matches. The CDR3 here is CASSPWAGREYF. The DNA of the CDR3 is TGTGCCAGCAGCCCGTGGGCCGGGAGGGAGTACTTC.

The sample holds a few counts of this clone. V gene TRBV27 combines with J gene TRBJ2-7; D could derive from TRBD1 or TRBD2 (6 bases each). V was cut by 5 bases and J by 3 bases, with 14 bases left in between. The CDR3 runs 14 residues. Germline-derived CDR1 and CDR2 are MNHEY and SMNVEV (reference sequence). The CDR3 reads CASSVGGEIYEQYF. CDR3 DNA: TGTGCCAGCAGTGTCGGGGGCGAAATCTACGAGCAGTACTTC.

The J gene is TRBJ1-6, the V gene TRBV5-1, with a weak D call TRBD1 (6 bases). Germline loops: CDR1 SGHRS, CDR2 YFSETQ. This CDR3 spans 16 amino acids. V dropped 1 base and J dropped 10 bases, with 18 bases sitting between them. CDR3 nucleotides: TGCGCCAGCAGCTTGACAGGGCGAGAGGTGAGATCACCCCTCCACTTT. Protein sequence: CASSLTGREVRSPLHF.

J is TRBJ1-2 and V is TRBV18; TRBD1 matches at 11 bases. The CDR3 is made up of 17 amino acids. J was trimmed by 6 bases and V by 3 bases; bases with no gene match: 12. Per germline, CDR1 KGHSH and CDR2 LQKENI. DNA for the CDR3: TGTGCCAGCTCACCGCGCCAAGGACAGGGGGCTAGGGATGGCTACACCTTC. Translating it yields CASSPRQGQGARDGYTF.

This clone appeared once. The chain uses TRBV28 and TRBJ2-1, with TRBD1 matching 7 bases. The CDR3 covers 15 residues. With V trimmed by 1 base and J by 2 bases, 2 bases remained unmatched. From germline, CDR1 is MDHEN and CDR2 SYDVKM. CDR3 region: CASSLLGGAYNEQFF. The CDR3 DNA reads TGTGCCAGCAGTTTATTAGGGGGCGCCTACAATGAGCAGTTCTTC.

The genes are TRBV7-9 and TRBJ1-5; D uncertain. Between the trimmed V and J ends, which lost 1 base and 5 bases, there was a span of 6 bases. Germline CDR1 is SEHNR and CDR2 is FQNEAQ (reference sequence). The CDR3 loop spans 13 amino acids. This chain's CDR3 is CASSLEADQPQHF. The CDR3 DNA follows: TGTGCCAGCAGCTTAGAGGCAGATCAGCCCCAGCATTTT.

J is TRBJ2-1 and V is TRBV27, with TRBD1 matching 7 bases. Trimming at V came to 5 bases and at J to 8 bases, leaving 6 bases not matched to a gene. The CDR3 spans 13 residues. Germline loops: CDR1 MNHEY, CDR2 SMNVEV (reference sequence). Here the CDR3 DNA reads TGTGCCAGCAGTCCGACAGGGAGAGATGAGCAGTTCTTC. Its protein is CASSPTGRDEQFF.

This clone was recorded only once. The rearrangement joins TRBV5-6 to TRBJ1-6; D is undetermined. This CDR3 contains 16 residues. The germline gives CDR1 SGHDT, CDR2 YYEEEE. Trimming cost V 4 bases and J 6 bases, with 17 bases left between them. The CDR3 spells CASSPKPRRINSPLHF. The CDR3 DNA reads TGTGCCAGCAGCCCCAAGCCCAGGAGGATTAATTCACCCCTCCACTTT.

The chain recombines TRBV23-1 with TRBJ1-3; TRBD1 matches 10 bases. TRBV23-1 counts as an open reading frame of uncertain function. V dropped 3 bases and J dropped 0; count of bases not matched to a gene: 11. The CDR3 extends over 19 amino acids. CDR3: CASSHRPRTGGPSGNTIYF. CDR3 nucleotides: TGCGCCAGCAGTCATCGTCCGAGGACAGGGGGACCCTCTGGAAACACCATATATTTT.

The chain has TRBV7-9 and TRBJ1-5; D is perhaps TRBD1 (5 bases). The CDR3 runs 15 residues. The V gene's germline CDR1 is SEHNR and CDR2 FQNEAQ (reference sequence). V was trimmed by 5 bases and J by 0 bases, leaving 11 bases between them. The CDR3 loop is CASSPGAGSNQPQHF. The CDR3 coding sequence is TGTGCCAGCAGCCCCGGGGCAGGTAGCAATCAGCCCCAGCATTTT.